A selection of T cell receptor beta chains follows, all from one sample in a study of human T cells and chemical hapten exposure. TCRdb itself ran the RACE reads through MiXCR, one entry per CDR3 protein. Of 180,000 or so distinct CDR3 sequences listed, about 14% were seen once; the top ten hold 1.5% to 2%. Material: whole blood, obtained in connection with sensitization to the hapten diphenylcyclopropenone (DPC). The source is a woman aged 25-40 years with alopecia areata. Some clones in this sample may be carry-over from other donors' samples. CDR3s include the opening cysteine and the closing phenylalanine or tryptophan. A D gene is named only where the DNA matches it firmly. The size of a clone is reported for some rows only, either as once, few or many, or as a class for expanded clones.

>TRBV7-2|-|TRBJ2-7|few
CASPPHPAAQRGGEQYF
TGTGCCAGCCCTCCCCACCCAGCGGCCCAAAGGGGGGGCGAGCAGTACTTC
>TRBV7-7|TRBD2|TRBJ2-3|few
CASSSGTTSTDTQYF
TGTGCCAGCAGCTCTGGGACTACTAGCACAGATACGCAGTATTTT
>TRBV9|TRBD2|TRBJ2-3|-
CASSGGTTSTDTQYF
TGTGCCAGCAGCGGCGGGACTACTAGCACAGATACGCAGTATTTT
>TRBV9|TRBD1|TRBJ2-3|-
CASSVAGRGRVDTQYF
TGTGCCAGCAGCGTAGCGGGCAGGGGGCGGGTAGATACGCAGTATTTT
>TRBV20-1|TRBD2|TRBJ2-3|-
CSARDYPGGQDTQYF
TGCAGTGCTAGAGATTATCCGGGGGGGCAAGATACGCAGTATTTT
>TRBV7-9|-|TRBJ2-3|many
CARSSGDTQYF
TGTGCCAGGAGTTCGGGAGATACGCAGTATTTT
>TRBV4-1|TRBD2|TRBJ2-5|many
CASSQSPSGSPLQETQYF
TGCGCCAGCAGCCAATCTCCTAGCGGGAGTCCCCTCCAAGAGACCCAGTACTTC
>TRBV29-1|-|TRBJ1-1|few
CSVEDGSSGLSSTEAFF
TGCAGCGTTGAAGACGGGAGCTCTGGGCTGTCTAGCACTGAAGCTTTCTTT
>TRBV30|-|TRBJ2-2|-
CAWRKNTGELFF
TGTGCCTGGAGGAAGAACACCGGGGAGCTGTTTTTT
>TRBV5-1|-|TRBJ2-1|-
CASSLGIGGSAYNEQFF
TGCGCCAGCAGCTTGGGAATCGGGGGCTCGGCCTACAATGAGCAGTTCTTC
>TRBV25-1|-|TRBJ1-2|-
CASGTGTHSGYTF
TGTGCCAGCGGCACCGGGACTCATAGTGGCTACACCTTC
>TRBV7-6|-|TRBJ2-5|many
CASSPYQETQYF
TGTGCCAGCAGCCCCTACCAAGAGACCCAGTACTTC
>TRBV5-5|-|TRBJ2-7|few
CASSLVGSGAYEQYF
TGTGCCAGCAGCTTGGTTGGGTCAGGGGCCTACGAGCAGTACTTC
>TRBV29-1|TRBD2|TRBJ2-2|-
CSVEEPGLAGAELFF
TGCAGCGTTGAAGAACCGGGACTAGCGGGGGCGGAGCTGTTTTTT
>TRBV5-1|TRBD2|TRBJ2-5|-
CASSLLAGAGQETQYF
TGCGCCAGCAGCTTACTAGCGGGAGCGGGCCAAGAGACCCAGTACTTC
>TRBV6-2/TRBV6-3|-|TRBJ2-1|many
CASSYTYNEQFF
TGTGCCAGCAGTTACACCTACAATGAGCAGTTCTTC
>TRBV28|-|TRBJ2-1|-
CASTPSGSSYNEQFF
TGTGCCAGCACCCCCTCGGGGAGCTCCTACAATGAGCAGTTCTTC
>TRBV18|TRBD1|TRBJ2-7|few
CASSRGQAYEQYF
TGTGCCAGCTCACGGGGACAGGCCTACGAGCAGTACTTC
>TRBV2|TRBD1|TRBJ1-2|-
CASSETGGYGYTF
TGTGCCAGCAGTGAAACAGGGGGCTATGGCTACACCTTC
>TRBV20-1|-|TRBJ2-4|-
CSGVRVLAKNIQYF
TGCAGTGGTGTAAGGGTCCTAGCCAAAAACATTCAGTACTTC
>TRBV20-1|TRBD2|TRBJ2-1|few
CSARDPRTSGGMDEQFF
TGCAGTGCTAGAGATCCCCGGACTAGCGGGGGGATGGATGAGCAGTTCTTC
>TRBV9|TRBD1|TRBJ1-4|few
CASSVGQGKEKLFF
TGTGCCAGCAGCGTAGGACAGGGGAAGGAAAAACTGTTTTTT
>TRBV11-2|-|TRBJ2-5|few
CASSLGVGLRVRKKETQYF
TGTGCCAGCAGCTTAGGGGTGGGACTCCGAGTAAGGAAGAAAGAGACCCAGTACTTC
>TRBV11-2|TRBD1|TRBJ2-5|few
CASSLDQTGQETQYF
TGTGCCAGCAGCTTAGATCAGACAGGGCAAGAGACCCAGTACTTC
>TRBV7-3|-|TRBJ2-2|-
CASSSTGNTGELFF
TGTGCCAGCAGCTCGACAGGGAACACCGGGGAGCTGTTTTTT